The entry below describes one T cell receptor (beta chain). Its target is unknown. The sample is drawn from a study of blood T cells in healthy people across ages. Study findings and constraints: Significant beta diversity loss was already apparent by age approximately 42, declining roughly linearly. A strong correlation was seen between TCR beta diversity and naive T cell percentage.

Combining a sample-barcoded 5' primer with a J-beta primer mix, a second PCR ran for 7 to 11 cycles. A tag from a template-switch adaptor with 12 random nucleotides marked each cDNA molecule. Each CDR3 protein gets one entry after TCRdb re-called the 5' RACE reads with MiXCR. The data show about 630,000 distinct CDR3 sequences, about 21% seen once. Input material: blood. The sequence derives from a man aged 65-85 years in good health.

The CDR3 DNA reads as TGCAGTGCTAGAGATTCCGGACAGGGGTCCACTGAAGCTTTCTTT. Its translation is CSARDSGQGSTEAFF. The genes are TRBV20-1 and TRBJ1-1; TRBD1 agrees at 9 bases. CDR1 is DFQATT and CDR2 is SNEGSKA in the germline V gene (reference sequence). V lost 0 bases to trimming and J lost 4 bases; unmatched junction nucleotides: 6. The CDR3 is made up of 15 amino acids.